This is a list of T cell receptor beta chains from one sample in a study of blood T cell repertoires in COVID-19. Data came from immunoSEQ multiplex PCR; TCRdb stores just in-frame clones and leaves some out. This table holds 180,000 or so clones, 75% to 90% found once. Material for sequencing was peripheral blood. These TCRs come from a human donor with active or convalescent COVID-19. The donor label of this sample is uncertain. Each CDR3 is given with its conserved first and last residue. Fields, in order: V gene, D gene, clone size, J gene, CDR3 DNA, CDR3 protein. The D gene is left open where the match is weak. Size is stated for part of the rows, as once, few or many counts, or as a class when the clone is expanded.

>TRBV7-9|NA|NA|TRBJ1-2
TGTGCCAGCAGCACGCCGCAGGGAGGGGATGGCTACACCTTC
CASSTPQGGDGYTF
>TRBV7-9|TRBD2|NA|TRBJ2-5
TGTGCCAGCAGCTTAGGGCTAGCGGGGCAAGAGACCCAGTACTTC
CASSLGLAGQETQYF
>TRBV29-1|NA|NA|TRBJ1-6
TGCAGCGTTGAAGATGGGGGACGGGGGATCGGATCCCTCCACTTT
CSVEDGGRGIGSLHF
>TRBV15|NA|few|TRBJ1-2
TGTGCCACCAGCAGAGAGGAGAATGACTATGGCTACACCTTC
CATSREENDYGYTF
>TRBV7-2|TRBD1|NA|TRBJ2-5
TGTGCCAGCAGCTCGGGGGTGGGGACAGGACTCCAAGAGACCCAGTACTTC
CASSSGVGTGLQETQYF
>TRBV5-1|TRBD2|NA|TRBJ2-5
TGCGCCAGCAGCCCCGGGACTAGCCAAGAGACCCAGTACTTC
CASSPGTSQETQYF
>TRBV5-4|NA|NA|TRBJ2-2
TGTGCCAGCAGCTTGGGAGGAACGGACACCGGGGAGCTGTTTTTT
CASSLGGTDTGELFF
>TRBV18|TRBD1|NA|TRBJ1-1
TGTGCCAGCTCACCCCGAGGACAGGGGGGGACTGAAGCTTTCTTT
CASSPRGQGGTEAFF
>TRBV28|NA|NA|TRBJ2-3
TGTGCCAGCAGGGAAGGAGGGTATACGCAGTATTTT
CASREGGYTQYF
>TRBV2|NA|NA|TRBJ2-3
TGTGCCAGCAGTCTCTCGGGACTCGGCACAGATACGCAGTATTTT
CASSLSGLGTDTQYF
>TRBV24-1|TRBD1|once|TRBJ2-5
TGTGCCACCAGTGACGCCCTAGACAGGGGTGAGACCCAGTACTTC
CATSDALDRGETQYF